A single sample is the source of the 25 T cell receptor beta chains below, sequenced in a study of tumor and adjacent non-tumor tissue in lung cancer. The template was RNA from unsorted bulk tissue. This non-tumor lung sample came from over 3 cm beyond the tumor edge. The library came from three nested PCR rounds adapted from ARM-PCR protocols. TCRdb independently ran MiXCR on the multiplex PCR reads; one entry per CDR3 protein. The table includes 50,000 to 70,000 distinct CDR3 sequences, 61% detected once. Sequenced: distant non-tumor lung tissue. Every receptor here comes from a man between 65 and 85 years old with non-small cell lung cancer.

As to this clonotype: A much larger clone lies a single base off, so this may be a read error. This chain connects TRBV28 to TRBJ1-5, with TRBD1 matching over 7 bases. Germline V gene lookup returns CDR1 MDHEN and CDR2 SYDVKM. The ends lost 11 bases at V and 3 bases at J; junction bases unmatched: 10. The CDR3 sequence is 14 residues long. DNA of the CDR3: TGTGCCTGGGGCCCGGGACAGAACAATCAGCCCCAGCATTTT. This gives the protein CAWGPGQNNQPQHF.

Notes on this clonotype: A much larger clone is a single base away; this may be a read error. The chain uses TRBV12-3 or TRBV12-4 and TRBJ1-4; D call uncertain. V was clipped by 7 bases and J by 8 bases, with 17 bases between them. This CDR3 has 14 amino acids. CDR3 sequence: CASTPTRLGEKLFF. The CDR3 nucleotides read TGTGCCAGCACCCCTACAAGGCTGGGGGAAAAACTGTTTTTT.

In the case of this clonotype: One base away lies a much larger clone, so this may be a sequencing read error. This sequence joins TRBV30 and TRBJ1-6, with TRBD1 matching 7 bases. This CDR3 contains 15 residues. V lost 1 base and J lost 9; bases outside the gene matches: 9. The germline V gene has CDR1 GTSNPN and CDR2 SVGIG (reference sequence). The CDR3 spells CAWSEDGTATSPLHF. The CDR3 DNA reads as TGTGCCTGGAGTGAGGATGGGACAGCAACTTCACCCCTCCACTTT.

As regards this clonotype: The junction and the germline gene differ at one end; a read error may be behind it. This sequence joins TRBV11-2 and TRBJ2-7, with TRBD2 identical over 10 bases. This CDR3 comprises 17 residues. Germline assignment: CDR1 SGHAT and CDR2 FQNNGV. CDR3 sequence (DNA): TGTGCCAGCAGCTTCAGACCACTAGCGGGGAGCTCCTACAAGCAGTACTTC. Encoded protein: CASSFRPLAGSSYKQYF.

In the case of this clonotype: The junction differs from germline at one of its ends, possibly a read error. The chain employs TRBV10-2 and TRBJ2-1; no firm D call. There are 14 residues in the CDR3. Germline V lookup: CDR1 WSHSY, CDR2 SAAADI. The CDR3 sequence is CASSELGNYNEQLF. DNA for the CDR3: TGCGCCAGCAGTGAACTGGGGAATTACAATGAGCAGCTCTTC.

On this clonotype: This may come from a read error, since a much larger clone is one base off. The chain links TRBV6-5 to TRBJ1-6, with D possibly being TRBD1 (6 bases). CDR3 length equals 18 residues. V lost 7 bases, J lost 5 bases, and 24 bases lay in between. CDR1 and CDR2 from the germline V gene are MNHEY and SVGAGI. CDR3 DNA sequence: TGTGCCAGCAATACAGCGCCGCCCGGGGGCAGTAATAATTCACCCCTCCACTTT. Residues: CASNTAPPGGSNNSPLHF.

This clonotype came up a few times. The chain has TRBV28 and TRBJ1-2; D is possibly TRBD1 (6 bases). Per the germline V gene, CDR1 is MDHEN and CDR2 is SYDVKM. This CDR3 region has 15 residues. Trimming removed 7 bases from V and 8 bases from J, with 23 bases in between. CDR3 bases: TGTGCCAGCACCCCTGGGGGTGGGGGGGCATTCGGCTACACCTTC. Translation gives CASTPGGGGAFGYTF.

Concerning this clonotype: The CDR3 carries no conserved terminal phenylalanine or tryptophan, so it likely arises from a read error. The CDR3 DNA reads as TGCAGCATCCTCCCCAGGGGTTCGGACACTGAAGCTTTCCTT. This codes for CSILPRGSDTEAFL. The chain carries TRBV29-1 and TRBJ1-1, with D possibly TRBD1 on 6 matching bases. Germline V lookup: CDR1 SQVTM, CDR2 ANQGSEA. The CDR3 spans 14 residues. The ends were cut back, 8 bases at V and 3 bases at J, with 19 bases in the middle.

On this clonotype: Lacking the conserved final phenylalanine or tryptophan, this CDR3 likely reflects a read error. The rearrangement links TRBV29-1 to TRBJ2-1; D is possibly TRBD2 (7 bases). Germline-derived CDR1 and CDR2 are SQVTM and ANQGSEA. This CDR3 has 17 residues. With 6 bases removed from V and 7 bases from J, the gap between germline ends came to 28 bases. The CDR3 here is CSVVGGGARTHENEQFL. The DNA of the CDR3 is TGCAGCGTGGTTGGGGGGGGGGCTCGGACACACGAGAATGAGCAGTTCTTA.

The chain recombines TRBV7-9 with TRBJ1-1; TRBD1 aligns across 7 bases. The CDR3 has 14 amino acids. Germline loops: CDR1 SEHNR, CDR2 FQNEAQ (reference sequence). V was pared by 7 bases and J by 0 bases, with 5 bases of the junction left unmatched. CDR3 residues: CASNPTGVNTEAFF. In DNA form, the CDR3 reads TGTGCCAGCAACCCCACAGGGGTGAACACTGAAGCTTTCTTT.

This clonotype was observed a few times. This sequence joins TRBV11-2 and TRBJ2-7; 8 bases match TRBD1. The CDR3 totals 15 residues. V was pared by 8 bases and J by 3 bases, with 12 bases of the junction left unmatched. Germline CDR1 is SGHAT and CDR2 is FQNNGV. CDR3 nucleotide sequence: TGTGCCAGCGGCCTCGACAGGGGAGGTCTCTACGAGCAGTACTTC. This encodes CASGLDRGGLYEQYF.

This clonotype was seen many times. The chain carries TRBV29-1 and TRBJ2-5; no firm D call. CDR3 length: 11 amino acids. Trimming removed 4 bases from V and 4 bases from J, with 7 bases in between. Germline CDR1 reads SQVTM; CDR2 reads ANQGSEA. The CDR3 DNA sequence: TGCAGCGTTGGAGTGGTAGAGACCCAGTACTTC. Protein: CSVGVVETQYF.

In regard to this clonotype: One end of the junction does not line up with germline, which may come from a read error. The V gene is TRBV30, the J gene TRBJ1-1; D remains unclear. Per the germline V gene, CDR1 is GTSNPN and CDR2 is SVGIG (reference sequence). The CDR3 extends over 14 amino acids. The CDR3 DNA reads TGTGACTGGAGTAGTCGGGCTATTCACACTGAAGCTTTCTTT. It is translated as CDWSSRAIHTEAFF.

This clonotype was picked up many times. This chain's CDR3 is CASSFHRTGFQETQYF. The CDR3, as DNA: TGTGCCAGCAGCTTTCACCGGACAGGGTTCCAAGAGACCCAGTACTTC. V and J are TRBV11-2 and TRBJ2-5, with TRBD1 identical over 8 bases. The CDR3 extends over 16 amino acids. The V gene end was trimmed by 3 bases and the J gene end by 1 base; junction bases not matched to a gene: 7. The germline gives CDR1 SGHAT, CDR2 FQNNGV.

This clonotype was counted ten times or more. CDR3 in DNA: TGTGCCAGCAGTAGACAGGGAGAATGGAACACCATATATTTT. The encoded protein is CASSRQGEWNTIYF. This chain joins TRBV6-5 and TRBJ1-3; 7 bases match TRBD1. This CDR3 comprises 14 residues. V trimming: 5 bases; J trimming: 7 bases; junction bases outside the gene matches: 8. Germline V gene data show CDR1 as MNHEY and CDR2 as SVGAGI.

This clonotype was detected only a few times. The rearrangement joins TRBV5-1 to TRBJ2-1, with 8 bases matching TRBD2. CDR1 is SGHRS, CDR2 YFSETQ, per germline. Trimming at V came to 1 base and at J to 5 bases, leaving 5 bases not matched to a gene. This CDR3 comprises 15 residues. The CDR3, as DNA: TGCGCCAGCAGCTTGTCCGGGACTAGGAACAATGAGCAGTTCTTC. Its protein is CASSLSGTRNNEQFF.

Concerning this clonotype itself: Given the absence of the conserved phenylalanine or tryptophan at the CDR3 end, a read error is likely. The chain uses TRBV6-6 and TRBJ2-6; possible D gene TRBD2, 6 bases. V lost 9 bases to trimming and J lost 2 bases, with 20 bases between them. Germline CDR1 and CDR2: MNHNY and SVGAGI (reference sequence). The CDR3 has 17 amino acids. The CDR3 sequence is CASSDPPGVPGANVLTL. In nucleotides, the CDR3 is TGTGCCAGTAGCGACCCGCCGGGAGTCCCTGGGGCCAACGTCCTGACTCTC.

Regarding this clonotype: This may stem from a read error, because a much larger clone lies one nucleotide away. This chain uses TRBV4-1 with TRBJ2-2; 7 positions agree with TRBD1. Germline trimming cut 3 bases from V and 0 bases from J; bases unmatched to any gene: 7. Germline lookup yields CDR1 MGHRA and CDR2 YSYEKL. The CDR3 runs 17 residues. The CDR3 spells CASSHDGQGANTGELFF. The CDR3 DNA reads TGCGCCAGCAGCCATGATGGGCAGGGGGCGAACACCGGGGAGCTGTTTTTT.

Regarding this clonotype: Sequence at one end of the junction differs from germline and may be a read error. This chain joins TRBV7-8 and TRBJ2-5; 9 nucleotides match TRBD2. CDR1 SGHVS and CDR2 FQNEAQ come from the germline V gene. This CDR3 comprises 16 residues. The CDR3, as DNA: TGTACCAGCAACCCATACAGCGGGGGGACTCAAGAGACCCAGTACTTC. Translated: CTSNPYSGGTQETQYF.

Many counts were recorded for this clonotype. The J gene is TRBJ2-2, the V gene TRBV4-1, with TRBD2 matching 9 bases. The CDR3 spans 17 residues. The J segment lost 2 bases and the V segment lost 0 bases, leaving 4 bases of the junction unmatched. From germline, CDR1 is MGHRA and CDR2 YSYEKL. The chain's CDR3 is CASSQDIAGANTGELFF. The CDR3 bases are TGCGCCAGCAGCCAAGATATAGCGGGAGCCAACACCGGGGAGCTGTTTTTT.

The sample holds many counts of this clonotype. The rearrangement joins TRBV6-6 to TRBJ2-5; D is tentatively TRBD1 or TRBD2 (5 bases each). This CDR3 has 14 residues. V lost 5 bases, J lost 3 bases, and 13 bases lay in between. The germline V gene has CDR1 MNHNY and CDR2 SVGAGI (reference sequence). For the CDR3, the DNA is TGTGCCAGCAGTCCGATGGGACCAAAAGAGACCCAGTACTTC. Protein sequence: CASSPMGPKETQYF.

About this clonotype itself: This may arise from a read error, as a much more abundant clone is one base away. The chain carries TRBV4-1 and TRBJ2-1, with 7 bases that match TRBD2. CDR3 length: 16 residues. The germline CDR1 and CDR2 sequences are MGHRA and YSYEKL. The CDR3 bases are TGCGCCAGCAACCAAGATACGAGGGAGGGGTACAATGAGCAGTTCTTC. It yields the protein CASNQDTREGYNEQFF.

The V and J genes are TRBV5-1 and TRBJ2-3, with D perhaps matching TRBD2 (6 bases). Trimming shortened V by 4 bases and J by 3 bases, and 18 bases separated the two germline ends. Germline V gene sequence: CDR1 SGHRS, CDR2 YFSETQ. The CDR3 consists of 16 residues. Here the CDR3 reads CASSEGRLRGTDTQYF. The CDR3 nucleotides are TGCGCCAGCAGCGAGGGGAGGCTCCGGGGTACAGATACGCAGTATTTT.

In the case of this clonotype: This CDR3 is missing its conserved last phenylalanine or tryptophan, likely due to a read error. The V gene is TRBV11-3, the J gene TRBJ2-2; D unclear. Germline CDR1 reads SGHNT; CDR2 reads YENEEA. This CDR3 contains 13 residues. DNA for the CDR3: TGTGGCAGCAGCTTAGATTTCGCCGGGGAGCTGTTTCTT. Its translation is CGSSLDFAGELFL.

Concerning this clonotype: This sequence may be a read error, since a much larger clone differs from it by one base. The CDR3 sequence is CASSRSYQSQHF. For the CDR3, the DNA is TGTGCCAGCAGCCGTAGCTATCAGTCCCAGCATTTT. The rearrangement uses TRBV12-3 or TRBV12-4 and TRBJ1-5; D is unresolved. CDR3 length: 12 residues.